This T cell receptor (beta chain) was identified in a study of cytomegalovirus exposure and HLA in healthy donors. Broader study findings: Reported performance of the classifier showed diagnosis of cytomegalovirus status with high specificity and sensitivity. Three CMV-associated chains were confirmed in vitro to be specific for CMV antigens.

Trimming pared 0 bases from V and 4 bases from J, leaving 10 bases between. The CDR3 totals 15 residues. Germline loops: CDR1 SGHRS, CDR2 YFSETQ. As to this clone: The antigen is unknown.

Sequencing used immunoSEQ multiplex PCR; TCRdb keeps in-frame clones, though not all of them. The table shows 150,000 to 200,000 clones, with about 81% occurring only once. Sequencing was performed on PBMCs. The rearrangement joins TRBV5-1 to TRBJ2-2; TRBD2 is a possible D gene (7 bases). This sequence was found in a woman in her 30s in good health and CMV-seronegative. The DNA of the CDR3 is TGCGCCAGCAGCTTGGGGGGGGGCCCCACCGGGGAGCTGTTTTTT. It yields the protein CASSLGGGPTGELFF.